Following are 18 T cell receptor beta chains from one sample sequenced in a study of shared clonotypes between healthy human individuals. Profiled with immunoSEQ multiplex PCR; TCRdb holds only in-frame clones, not every one. Among 1,500,000 or so clones listed, around 97% were seen once. Sequenced input: naive CD4+ T cells sorted from blood. As to subset: CD45RA+ positively selected. Receptor source: a man between 25 and 39 years old in good health.

This chain links TRBV11-3 with TRBJ2-3, with 7 bases matching TRBD2. Germline assignment: CDR1 SGHNT and CDR2 YENEEA. The CDR3 covers 16 residues. V was pared by 3 bases and J by 1 base, with 7 bases of the junction left unmatched. The DNA for the CDR3 is TGTGCCAGCAGCTTCGGGCGGGAGAGAGGCACAGATACGCAGTATTTT. Its translation is CASSFGRERGTDTQYF.

The chain uses TRBV5-4 and TRBJ2-7; 7 nucleotides agree with TRBD1. CDR1 is SGHNT, CDR2 YYREEE, per germline (reference sequence). After removal of 3 bases from V and 3 bases from J, the junction contained 6 bases not matched to a gene. CDR3 size: 14 residues. The CDR3 here is CASSSPTGNYEQYF. The DNA of the CDR3 is TGTGCCAGCAGCTCCCCGACAGGGAACTACGAGCAGTACTTC.

This chain's CDR3 is CASSDQAVAGDRDEQFF. The CDR3 bases are TGTGCCAGCAGTGACCAGGCGGTAGCGGGAGATCGCGATGAGCAGTTCTTC. This sequence joins TRBV25-1 and TRBJ2-1; the match to TRBD2 covers 9 bases. Germline CDR1 is MGHDK and CDR2 is SYGVNS. V was clipped by 3 bases and J by 8 bases; unmatched bases: 14. The CDR3 covers 17 residues. The entire variable domain, with the rest obtained from reference TRBV25-1 and TRBJ2-1, is as follows: EADIYQTPRYLVIGTGKKITLECSQTMGHDKMYWYQQDPGMELHLIHYSYGVNSTEKGDLSSESTVSRIRTEHFPLTLESARPSHTSQYLCASSDQAVAGDRDEQFFGPGTRLTVL.

The V and J genes are TRBV27 and TRBJ1-2; D perhaps matches TRBD1 (6 bases). Per the germline V gene, CDR1 is MNHEY and CDR2 is SMNVEV (reference sequence). The CDR3 covers 18 residues. With 6 bases removed from V and 6 bases from J, the gap between germline ends came to 29 bases. In DNA, the CDR3 is TGTGCCAGCAGCCCATTATCCGGTAGGGGGATTCCCGCTAATGGCTACACCTTC. Translating gives CASSPLSGRGIPANGYTF.

This clone was picked up one time. The chain links TRBV2 to TRBJ2-3; 8 nucleotides agree with TRBD2. Per the germline V gene, CDR1 is SNHLY and CDR2 is FYNNEI. J gave up 2 bases and V 7 bases, and 5 bases lay outside the gene matches. The CDR3 runs 14 residues. The CDR3 bases are TGTGCCAGCACAGCGGGAGAGCTCACAGATACGCAGTATTTT. Translating gives CASTAGELTDTQYF.

The V and J genes are TRBV5-1 and TRBJ2-2; 8 bases match TRBD1. CDR1 is SGHRS, CDR2 YFSETQ, per germline. V lost 1 base and J lost 5; bases outside the gene matches: 7. This CDR3 contains 16 residues. The CDR3 DNA reads TGCGCCAGCAGCTTGCCCAGGGGGCGCGGGACCGGGGAGCTGTTTTTT. Its translation is CASSLPRGRGTGELFF.

V gene TRBV29-1 combines with J gene TRBJ2-3, with 8 positions matching TRBD2. CDR1 and CDR2 (germline): SQVTM, ANQGSEA. The CDR3 is 13 residues long. Trimming took 6 bases from V and 4 from J; bases not matched to a gene: 6. The CDR3 is CSVSGRVSDTQYF. CDR3 in DNA: TGCAGCGTATCCGGGAGGGTTTCAGATACGCAGTATTTT.

The V call is TRBV9, the J call TRBJ2-3; perhaps TRBD1 as D (6 bases). Per the germline V gene, CDR1 is SGDLS and CDR2 is YYNGEE. The CDR3 extends over 19 amino acids. Trimming left V 0 bases short and J 0 bases short, with 20 bases between. CDR3 bases: TGTGCCAGCAGCGTAGCGGGGACGGGTCTGGGGGCTAGCACAGATACGCAGTATTTT. Protein sequence: CASSVAGTGLGASTDTQYF. Combining the CDR3 with reference TRBV9 and TRBJ2-3 gives the whole variable domain DSGVTQTPKHLITATGQRVTLRCSPRSGDLSVYWYQQSLDQGLQFLIQYYNGEERAKGNILERFSAQQFPDLHSELNLSSLELGDSALYFCASSVAGTGLGASTDTQYFGPGTRLTVL.

This chain uses TRBV28 with TRBJ1-5; the D is unclear. Germline loops: CDR1 MDHEN, CDR2 SYDVKM. Trimming shortened V by 3 bases and J by 6 bases, and 9 bases separated the two germline ends. The CDR3 has 13 residues. CDR3 DNA sequence: TGTGCCAGCAGTTTTCGGGAGATTCAGCCCCAGCATTTT. Its protein is CASSFREIQPQHF.

The table lists this clone with a count of one. This rearrangement joins TRBV27 to TRBJ2-5; D could derive from TRBD1 or TRBD2 (5 bases each). CDR1 MNHEY and CDR2 SMNVEV come from the germline V gene (reference sequence). The CDR3 length is 16 residues. Deletions cut 4 bases from V and 5 bases from J, with 20 bases between. The CDR3 bases are TGTGCCAGCAGTTCGCCCCTCCTGGGGACCCGGGAGACCCAGTACTTC. The encoded protein is CASSSPLLGTRETQYF.

This clone was detected only once. Other nucleotide sequences from this sample produce the same CDR3. The chain couples TRBV5-1 to TRBJ2-1, with TRBD2 identical over 12 bases. Germline assignment: CDR1 SGHRS and CDR2 YFSETQ. With V trimmed by 0 bases and J by 7 bases, 2 bases remained unmatched. This CDR3 comprises 15 residues. CDR3 in DNA: TGCGCCAGCAGCTTGGGGACTAGCGGGACGAATGAGCAGTTCTTC. Encoded protein: CASSLGTSGTNEQFF.

This clone appeared a few times. The chain is built from TRBV30 and TRBJ1-1; maybe TRBD1 (6 bases). Germline-derived CDR1 and CDR2 are GTSNPN and SVGIG (reference sequence). V lost 1 base, J lost 1 base, and 7 bases lay in between. The CDR3 runs to 13 residues. The chain's CDR3 is CAWSGTANTEAFF. CDR3 in DNA: TGTGCCTGGAGTGGGACAGCGAACACTGAAGCTTTCTTT. The whole variable domain, remainder taken from reference TRBV30 and TRBJ1-1, is SQTIHQWPATLVQPVGSPLSLECTVEGTSNPNLYWYRQAAGRGLQLLFYSVGIGQISSEVPQNLSASRPQDRQFILSSKKLLLSDSGFYLCAWSGTANTEAFFGQGTRLTVV.

This chain links TRBV10-2 with TRBJ2-7; D is ambiguous. The V gene's germline CDR1 is WSHSY and CDR2 SAAADI. The CDR3 consists of 15 residues. V was cut by 8 bases and J by 5 bases, with 22 bases left in between. CDR3 nucleotide sequence: TGCGCCAGCGGACCGACGGGTAAAATCGACAACGAGCAGTACTTC. Protein product: CASGPTGKIDNEQYF.

The rearrangement joins TRBV2 to TRBJ2-1, with D perhaps TRBD1 (6 bases). The CDR3 is 14 amino acids. The germline gives CDR1 SNHLY, CDR2 FYNNEI. V was trimmed by 4 bases and J by 8 bases, leaving 15 bases between them. In DNA, the CDR3 is TGTGCCAGCAGTGGACAGGAGGTGGTCGATGAGCAGTTCTTC. Translating it yields CASSGQEVVDEQFF.

V is TRBV5-4 and J is TRBJ2-5, with 7 bases lining up with TRBD1. The CDR3 covers 15 residues. Germline V gene data show CDR1 as SGHNT and CDR2 as YYREEE (reference sequence). With V trimmed by 4 bases and J by 3 bases, 9 bases remained unmatched. The CDR3 reads CASSTQTGVKETQYF. In DNA, the CDR3 is TGTGCCAGCAGCACCCAAACAGGGGTCAAAGAGACCCAGTACTTC.

The chain links TRBV6-1 to TRBJ2-7, with TRBD2 as a possible D gene (5 bases). The CDR3 has 13 amino acids. Trimming cost V 6 bases and J 0 bases, with 9 bases left between them. Germline V CDR1 and CDR2: MNHNS, SASEGT. The CDR3 here is CASSTRVSYEQYF. The DNA for the CDR3 is TGTGCCAGCAGCACGAGGGTCTCCTACGAGCAGTACTTC.

V gene TRBV2 combines with J gene TRBJ1-2; D unresolved. Germline assignment: CDR1 SNHLY and CDR2 FYNNEI. This CDR3 comprises 14 residues. Trimming pared 5 bases from V and 7 bases from J, leaving 17 bases between. CDR3 protein: CASSPHKGVSGYTF. The CDR3 DNA reads TGTGCCAGCAGTCCACATAAGGGAGTAAGTGGCTACACCTTC.

The rearrangement joins TRBV6-5 to TRBJ2-5; possible D gene TRBD2, 5 bases. Trimming removed 8 bases at V and 1 base at J, with 14 bases between. Germline V CDR1 and CDR2: MNHEY, SVGAGI. CDR3 length: 14 residues. The CDR3, as DNA: TGTGCCAGCTGGGATCTAGCCAGCCAAGAGACCCAGTACTTC. This encodes CASWDLASQETQYF.